These 18 T cell receptor beta chains were sequenced from one sample in a study of T-cell memory formation after mild COVID-19. TCRdb itself ran the 5' RACE reads through MiXCR, one entry per CDR3 protein. The table lists a few hundred thousand distinct CDR3 sequences, more than 13% of them singletons. The sequenced sample consisted of PBMCs or a T cell subset sorted from them (not recorded which). The receptors shown here come from a man aged 18 to 30 who had mild COVID-19 (a few samples of this study predate the infection). Cell type and time point are not known.

This clonotype was seen a few times. V usage is TRBV12-3 or TRBV12-4 and J usage is TRBJ1-2, with 11 bases matching TRBD1. The CDR3 consists of 17 residues. With 4 bases clipped from V and 5 bases from J, the junction kept 12 bases outside the gene matches. CDR3 amino acids: CASSSPGQGANRYGYTF. CDR3 DNA sequence: TGTGCCAGCAGTTCTCCTGGACAGGGGGCAAATCGATATGGCTACACCTTC.

The chain carries TRBV29-1 and TRBJ2-7; D remains unclear. There are 11 residues in the CDR3. V was shortened by 6 bases and J by 3 bases, with 9 bases between the two germline ends. From germline, CDR1 is SQVTM and CDR2 ANQGSEA. The DNA of the CDR3 is TGCAGCGTGCGAGAGAACTACGAGCAGTACGTC. Residues: CSVRENYEQYV.

In this sample, this clonotype turned up a few times. This chain joins TRBV20-1 and TRBJ2-7; D not resolved. In germline, CDR1 is DFQATT, CDR2 SNEGSKA (reference sequence). This CDR3 has 12 residues. Trimming removed 6 bases at V and 0 bases at J, with 9 bases between. CDR3 residues: CSAKTSSYEQYF. CDR3 bases: TGCAGTGCGAAGACTTCCTCCTACGAGCAGTACTTC.

This clonotype came up many times. The chain employs TRBV24-1 and TRBJ2-5; a possible D gene is TRBD1 (6 bases). The V end was cut by 2 bases, the J end by 4 bases, with 7 bases between. Germline V CDR1 and CDR2: KGHDR, SFDVKD. This CDR3 spans 13 amino acids. CDR3 residues: CATSDWTAETQYF. Here the CDR3 DNA reads TGTGCCACCAGTGATTGGACAGCAGAGACCCAGTACTTC.

The rearrangement uses TRBV6-5 and TRBJ1-4, with TRBD1 matching 7 bases. This CDR3 has 17 amino acids. In germline, CDR1 is MNHEY, CDR2 SVGAGI. V was clipped by 0 bases and J by 2 bases; unmatched bases: 6. The CDR3 DNA reads TGTGCCAGCAGTTACTCGAGGGGGCTGGCGACTAATGAAAAACTGTTTTTT. Amino acids: CASSYSRGLATNEKLFF.

This clonotype was counted between two and nine times. The V call is TRBV10-3, the J call TRBJ1-1; 8 positions agree with TRBD1. There are 14 residues in the CDR3. From germline, CDR1 is ENHRY and CDR2 SYGVKD. After removal of 8 bases from V and 4 bases from J, the junction contained 9 bases not matched to a gene. In DNA form, the CDR3 reads TGTGCCATCTCGCCTCAGGGGGCGACCACTGAAGCTTTCTTT. It specifies CAISPQGATTEAFF.

This clonotype showed up just a few times. This chain links TRBV20-1 with TRBJ2-7, with D possibly matching TRBD2 (7 bases). Trimming pared 1 base from V and 5 bases from J, leaving 21 bases between. The V gene's germline CDR1 is DFQATT and CDR2 SNEGSKA (reference sequence). This CDR3 has 16 amino acids. DNA for the CDR3: TGCAGTGCTAGAGGGTCGGTCGGCGGGGGCCGAAACGAGCAGTACGTC. Encoded protein: CSARGSVGGGRNEQYV.

This clonotype was recorded a few times. This sequence joins TRBV25-1 and TRBJ2-7; D possibly corresponds to TRBD1 (5 bases). From germline, CDR1 is MGHDK and CDR2 SYGVNS. The CDR3 loop spans 11 amino acids. V was trimmed by 6 bases and J by 8 bases, leaving 11 bases between them. The CDR3 loop is CASRQADKQYF. The CDR3 nucleotides are TGTGCCAGCAGACAGGCGGACAAGCAGTACTTC.

The chain recombines TRBV12-3 or TRBV12-4 with TRBJ1-2, with 11 positions matching TRBD1. The CDR3 has 14 residues. Trimming removed 8 bases from V and 8 bases from J; junction bases left unmatched: 10. CDR3 region: CASSQGDRGKGYTF. As DNA, the CDR3 is TGTGCCAGCTCCCAGGGGGACAGGGGGAAGGGCTACACCTTC.

This clonotype occurred a few times. V and J are TRBV3-1 and TRBJ2-6; D is possibly TRBD1 or TRBD2 (5 bases each). The CDR3 length is 15 residues. Trimming shortened V by 4 bases and J by 2 bases, and 9 bases separated the two germline ends. The germline V gene has CDR1 LGHDT and CDR2 YNNKEL (reference sequence). The CDR3: CASSPEGTGANVLTF. Written as DNA, the CDR3 is TGTGCCAGCAGCCCTGAGGGGACTGGGGCCAACGTCCTGACTTTC.

CDR3 amino acids: CASSSSIGTNTEAFF. In DNA, the CDR3 is TGCGCCAGCAGTTCCTCGATAGGGACGAACACTGAAGCTTTCTTT. The rearrangement links TRBV4-1 to TRBJ1-1; D perhaps matches TRBD1 (5 bases). The CDR3 consists of 15 residues. The V gene's germline CDR1 is MGHRA and CDR2 YSYEKL. The V and J ends lost 6 bases and 1 base respectively, with 15 bases between them.

V usage is TRBV9 and J usage is TRBJ2-1; D ambiguous. The V gene's germline CDR1 is SGDLS and CDR2 YYNGEE. There are 12 residues in the CDR3. The V gene lost 4 bases and the J gene lost 7 bases, with 9 bases spanning the gap. CDR3 sequence: CASSLPRNEQFF. The CDR3 DNA follows: TGTGCCAGCAGCCTTCCGCGAAATGAGCAGTTCTTC.

The sample holds a few counts of this clonotype. The chain employs TRBV13 and TRBJ1-2, with unresolved D. CDR1 is PRHDT, CDR2 FYEKMQ, per germline (reference sequence). This CDR3 has 16 residues. Trimming removed 0 bases at V and 5 bases at J, with 16 bases between. CDR3 bases: TGTGCCAGCAGCTTAGGCCCTCTGGGCCGTGGGTATGGCTACACCTTC. Residues: CASSLGPLGRGYGYTF. Using reference TRBV13 and TRBJ1-2 for the parts outside the CDR3, the full variable domain is AAGVIQSPRHLIKEKRETATLKCYPIPRHDTVYWYQQGPGQDPQFLISFYEKMQSDKGSIPDRFSAQQFSDYHSELNMSSLELGDSALYFCASSLGPLGRGYGYTFGSGTRLTVV.

This clonotype occurred once. This could be a read error, since a much larger clone is one nucleotide away. The chain couples TRBV7-2 to TRBJ2-7; D is possibly TRBD2 (6 bases). Germline CDR1 is SGHTA and CDR2 is FQGNSA. This CDR3 contains 12 residues. CDR3 amino acids: CASSNSEEGQGF. CDR3 coding DNA: TGTGCCAGCAGCAACAGCGAGGAGGGGCAGGGTTTC. Looking up the rest from reference TRBV7-2 and TRBJ2-7 gives the full variable domain: GAGVSQSPSNKVTEKGKDVELRCDPISGHTALYWYRQSLGQGLEFLIYFQGNSAPDKSGLPSDRFSAERTGGSVSTLTIQRTQQEDSAVYLCASSNSEEGQGFGPGTRLTVT.

The table lists this clonotype with many counts. V is TRBV5-1 and J is TRBJ2-1; TRBD1 agrees at 8 bases. J was trimmed by 6 bases and V by 3 bases; bases with no gene match: 8. The CDR3 spans 15 residues. The germline gives CDR1 SGHRS, CDR2 YFSETQ. CDR3 amino acids: CASSSILQGGNEQFF. The DNA for the CDR3 is TGCGCCAGCAGCTCGATATTACAGGGGGGCAATGAGCAGTTCTTC.

The chain uses TRBV6-5 and TRBJ1-6; D is unresolved. CDR1 is MNHEY and CDR2 is SVGAGI in the germline V gene. Deletions cut 10 bases from V and 9 bases from J, with 10 bases between. There are 11 residues in the CDR3. Here the CDR3 DNA reads TGTGCCACAGGTTTCGGTTCACCCCTCCACTTT. As protein: CATGFGSPLHF.

The chain joins TRBV20-1 to TRBJ2-3; no clear D gene. This CDR3 region has 15 residues. Germline CDR1 is DFQATT and CDR2 is SNEGSKA (reference sequence). Trimming stripped 0 bases from V and 7 bases from J, with 17 bases between. CDR3 coding DNA: TGCAGTGCTAGAGATCGCTGGGTTGTATCTTATACGCAGTATTTT. Translation gives CSARDRWVVSYTQYF.

This clonotype was counted a few times. The rearrangement links TRBV12-3 or TRBV12-4 to TRBJ2-2, with 10 bases identical to TRBD2. The CDR3 length is 16 residues. Trimming cost V 7 bases and J 4 bases; bases outside gene matches: 9. For the CDR3, the DNA is TGTGCCAGCACCACCTGGGAGCGGGGGGGCACCGGGGAGCTGTTTTTT. Amino acid sequence: CASTTWERGGTGELFF.